This T cell receptor beta chain derives from a study of OX40 agonist ivuxolimab in advanced cancers. Study as a whole: Cohort: around 79% men, mean age approximately 66, aged about 23 to 80.

Notes on the study in general: Among T cells, CD8+ cells averaged more expanded clones than CD4+ cells. The study did not work out the antigen specificity of the expanded peripheral T cells. Low normalized clonal expansion also occurred in some nonresponding patients.

Germline CDR1 and CDR2: LGHNA and YSLEER. Trimming took 0 bases from V and 4 from J, leaving 0 bases between them. The CDR3 loop spans 12 amino acids. On this clone: Its antigen is undetermined.

Sequencing was performed with immunoSEQ multiplex PCR; in TCRdb, only in-frame clones are kept and a portion is missing. The table shows about 44,000 clones, with about 91% occurring only once. The chain is built from TRBV4-3 and TRBJ2-2; no definite D call. The specimen was CD4+ or CD8+ T cells sorted from blood, collected in a trial of the OX40 agonist ivuxolimab. This sequence originates from an adult with an advanced solid tumor such as melanoma, head and neck, liver or kidney cancer. The CDR3: CASSQDTGELFF. CDR3 nucleotide sequence: TGCGCCAGCAGCCAAGACACCGGGGAGCTGTTTTTT.